The entry below gives a single TCR beta chain sequence along with its context. TCRdb keeps only in-frame clones here, not all; method: immunoSEQ multiplex PCR. Of around 120,000 clones in the sample, 90% were seen once. The data were obtained in a study of T cell clones after liver transplantation. For the study at large: As an antigen-independent comparator, third-party-reactive TCRbeta sequences came from pre-transplant mixed lymphocyte reactions.

V lost 6 bases, J lost 0 bases, and 3 bases lay in between. Looked up from germline, CDR1 is LNHDA and CDR2 is SQIVND (reference sequence). The CDR3 runs to 12 residues. The sequencing here drew on CD4+ T cells from blood, taken 12 months after liver transplant. The sequence was collected from a human patient who received a liver transplant. The graft donor may have contributed some T cells. This sequence joins TRBV19 and TRBJ1-3; D gene uncertain. The CDR3 nucleotides read TGTGCCAGTAGCGGCTCTGGAAACACCATATATTTT. Translating it yields CASSGSGNTIYF.